The T cell receptor beta chain described here comes from a study of beta chain features in type 1 diabetes. Sequencing targeted expressed TCRB transcripts, as all isolated RNA had been reverse transcribed. The data were produced by immunoSEQ multiplex PCR, yet TCRdb's version contains in-frame clones alone and is incomplete. Of approximately 170,000 clones listed, approximately 8.4% are singletons. Study outcomes and limitations: Moderate but significant shortening of TCRB CDR3s was recorded in all four CD4+ subsets from Type 1 diabetes patients. Comparison showed that naive, central memory and Treg TCRB repertoires appeared more similar among patients than among healthy donors.

Points on this clone: The antigen remains undetermined.

Germline CDR1 SGHDT, CDR2 YYEEEE. This CDR3 has 14 residues. The V gene lost 6 bases and the J gene lost 3 bases, with 16 bases spanning the gap. The chain is built from TRBV5-6 and TRBJ2-7, with D possibly TRBD2 on 5 matching bases. Sequenced sample: central memory CD4+ T cells from blood. This TCR came from a man aged 18 to 29 with type 1 diabetes. The CDR3 spells CASNQASGLYEQYF. CDR3 in DNA: TGTGCCAGCAACCAGGCAAGCGGACTCTACGAGCAGTACTTC.